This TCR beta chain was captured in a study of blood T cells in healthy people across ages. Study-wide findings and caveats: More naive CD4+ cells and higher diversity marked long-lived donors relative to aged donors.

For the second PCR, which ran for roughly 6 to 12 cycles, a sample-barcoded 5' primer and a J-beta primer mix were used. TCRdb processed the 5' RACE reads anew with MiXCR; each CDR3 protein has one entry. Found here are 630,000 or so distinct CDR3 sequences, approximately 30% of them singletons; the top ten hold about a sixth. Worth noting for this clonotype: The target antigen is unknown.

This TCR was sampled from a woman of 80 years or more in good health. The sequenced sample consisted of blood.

The CDR3 is CASTSSVNEQFF. DNA of the CDR3: TGTGCCAGCACTTCGTCTGTCAATGAGCAGTTCTTC. This chain uses TRBV12-3 or TRBV12-4 with TRBJ2-1; D is uncertain. With 7 bases removed from V and 6 bases from J, the gap between germline ends came to 10 bases. The CDR3 totals 12 residues.